What follows is one TCR beta chain and its context. Its antigen is still unknown. V shed 4 bases, J shed 7 bases, and the junction held 16 bases outside the gene matches. The CDR3 consists of 19 residues. Germline-derived CDR1 and CDR2 are LNHNV and YYDKDF (reference sequence). Sequencing used immunoSEQ multiplex PCR; TCRdb keeps in-frame clones, though not all of them. Of around 89,000 clones in the sample, 86% were seen once. This record comes from a study of T cell responses to AZD1222 COVID-19 vaccine. On the study more broadly: Second-dose recipients at about 4 or about 12 weeks were treated as one pooled group.

Findings and caveats of the study: Among the donors, most were white British and more were female, and clonal diversity was possibly underestimated. Seropositivity was recorded at baseline in only six AZD1222 recipients.

The clonotype originates from an adult in good health. The chain employs TRBV15 and TRBJ2-2; 12 bases are shared with TRBD2. The material was peripheral blood, obtained on day 0 of AZD1222 vaccination. The DNA for the CDR3 is TGTGCCACCAGCAAGTCCCCCCCTAGACTAGCGGGAGTTATCGGGGAGCTGTTTTTT. Protein: CATSKSPPRLAGVIGELFF.